These 25 T cell receptor beta chains came from one sample sequenced in a study of PD-1 blockade in mismatch repair-deficient tumors (dated by TCRdb to about 2017). Libraries came from the immunoSEQ multiplex PCR assay. The source is immuneACCESS, and TCRdb retained only in-frame sequences with V and J called. Part of the clones is not carried over; for the studies checked, unresolved V genes explain less than half of this, and the remainder is unexplained. This sample is represented by about 51,000 clones; more than 65% of them were singletons. The top ten hold more than 8% of the sample. The source was peripheral blood, collected less than 21 weeks after starting pembrolizumab. The receptors come from an adult with mismatch repair-deficient cancer.

V is TRBV5-4 and J is TRBJ2-7; maybe TRBD2 (6 bases). The CDR3 is 19 residues long. CDR1 SGHNT and CDR2 YYREEE come from the germline V gene (reference sequence). Trimming pared 0 bases from V and 3 bases from J, leaving 25 bases between. DNA for the CDR3: TGTGCCAGCAGCTTGGATGTGGCGGAGCTTAGATCTAGCGTCTACGAGCAGTACTTC. It specifies CASSLDVAELRSSVYEQYF.

V and J are TRBV18 and TRBJ2-3; D is perhaps TRBD2 (5 bases). The CDR3 has 15 residues. CDR1 KGHSH and CDR2 LQKENI come from the germline V gene. The V end was cut by 2 bases, the J end by 1 base, with 10 bases between. The CDR3 loop is CASSPNERGTDTQYF. In nucleotides, the CDR3 is TGTGCCAGCTCACCAAACGAGAGGGGCACAGATACGCAGTATTTT.

The gene calls are TRBV5-4 and TRBJ2-1; possibly TRBD1 or TRBD2 for D (5 bases each). CDR1 is SGHNT, CDR2 YYREEE, per germline (reference sequence). V lost 4 bases, J lost 9 bases, and 17 bases lay in between. This CDR3 comprises 14 residues. CDR3 DNA: TGTGCCAGCAGCCGCCGGGACGGGGTATCTGAGCAGTTCTTC. It encodes CASSRRDGVSEQFF.

This rearrangement joins TRBV6-5 to TRBJ2-1, with D possibly matching TRBD2 (6 bases). Germline lookup yields CDR1 MNHEY and CDR2 SVGAGI. V lost 6 bases to trimming and J lost 8 bases, with 14 bases between them. The CDR3 sequence is 13 residues long. CDR3 nucleotide sequence: TGTGCCAGCAGCGGAGGGCCGGGGGATGAGCAGTTCTTC. It translates to CASSGGPGDEQFF.

This clone was seen once. This chain uses TRBV2 with TRBJ2-3; 8 bases match TRBD1. Germline trimming cut 6 bases from V and 0 bases from J; bases unmatched to any gene: 5. This CDR3 region has 15 residues. Germline CDR1 reads SNHLY; CDR2 reads FYNNEI. The DNA for the CDR3 is TGTGCCAGCAGAGCGGACAGGGCTAGCACAGATACGCAGTATTTT. Its protein product is CASRADRASTDTQYF.

The V and J genes are TRBV6-4 and TRBJ2-1; 12 bases match TRBD2. The length of the CDR3 is 15 residues. Germline V gene data show CDR1 as MRHNA and CDR2 as SNTAGT. Trimming removed 0 bases from V and 8 bases from J; junction bases left unmatched: 2. CDR3 sequence: CASSDSGLAGDEQFF. CDR3 sequence (DNA): TGTGCCAGCAGTGACTCGGGACTAGCGGGCGATGAGCAGTTCTTC.

V is TRBV5-6 and J is TRBJ1-1; 7 bases line up with TRBD1. CDR3 length: 12 amino acids. The V segment lost 0 bases and the J segment 8 bases; nucleotides outside the gene matches: 1. The germline V gene encodes CDR1 SGHDT and CDR2 YYEEEE. CDR3 nucleotides: TGTGCCAGCAGCTTGGGGGACAGCGAAGCTTTCTTT. Residues: CASSLGDSEAFF. Full variable domain (missing parts from reference TRBV5-6 and TRBJ1-1): DAGVTQSPTHLIKTRGQQVTLRCSPKSGHDTVSWYQQALGQGPQFIFQYYEEEERQRGNFPDRFSGHQFPNYSSELNVNALLLGDSALYLCASSLGDSEAFFGQGTRLTVV.

The rearrangement joins TRBV6-5 to TRBJ2-5; a possible D gene is TRBD2 (5 bases). The germline V gene has CDR1 MNHEY and CDR2 SVGAGI. The CDR3 sequence is 16 residues long. Trimming pared 2 bases from V and 3 bases from J, leaving 16 bases between. CDR3 DNA: TGTGCCAGCAGTTACGCAAGCGGACCCGGGAAAGAGACCCAGTACTTC. Its protein is CASSYASGPGKETQYF.

The V and J genes are TRBV2 and TRBJ2-2; 11 positions match TRBD1. The junction had 3 bases not matched to a gene; V was cut back by 4 bases and J by 5 bases. Per germline, CDR1 SNHLY and CDR2 FYNNEI. CDR3 length: 15 residues. Here the CDR3 DNA reads TGTGCCAGCAGTGGGACAGGGGGCGCGACCGGGGAGCTGTTTTTT. Protein sequence: CASSGTGGATGELFF.

V gene TRBV5-1 combines with J gene TRBJ2-7; tentatively, D is TRBD1 (5 bases). CDR3 length: 16 residues. Trimming shortened V by 4 bases and J by 1 base, and 18 bases separated the two germline ends. Per germline, CDR1 SGHRS and CDR2 YFSETQ. The CDR3 DNA reads as TGCGCCAGCAGCCTTGGCCCCTCCAGGGAATCCTACGAGCAGTACTTC. Protein product: CASSLGPSRESYEQYF.

Here the CDR3 DNA reads TGTGCCATCAGTCCCAGGGGGCTTCAAGAGACCCAGTACTTC. Encoded protein: CAISPRGLQETQYF. This chain links TRBV10-3 with TRBJ2-5, with TRBD1 matching 8 bases. The germline gives CDR1 ENHRY, CDR2 SYGVKD. The CDR3 runs to 14 residues. V gave up 5 bases and J gave up 2 bases; unmatched junction bases: 4.

In this sample, this clone turned up a few times. This chain's CDR3 is CASRRLAGGPSYNEQFF. The CDR3 nucleotides are TGTGCCAGCCGGCGGCTAGCGGGAGGGCCCTCCTACAATGAGCAGTTCTTC. This sequence joins TRBV5-6 and TRBJ2-1; 12 bases are shared with TRBD2. Germline CDR1 and CDR2: SGHDT and YYEEEE. Trimming cost V 7 bases and J 0 bases; bases outside gene matches: 8. This CDR3 region has 17 residues.

DNA of the CDR3: TGTGCCAGCAGCGGAAGACAGGGGATCGGCACTGAAGCTTTCTTT. Its protein is CASSGRQGIGTEAFF. This chain joins TRBV11-2 and TRBJ1-1; 8 bases are a match to TRBD1. V was clipped by 5 bases and J by 4 bases; unmatched bases: 9. This CDR3 has 15 amino acids. CDR1 is SGHAT and CDR2 is FQNNGV in the germline V gene.

The chain carries TRBV6-5 and TRBJ1-4; TRBD1 matches at 8 bases. After removal of 5 bases from V and 6 bases from J, the junction contained 5 bases not matched to a gene. This CDR3 contains 14 residues. The germline V gene has CDR1 MNHEY and CDR2 SVGAGI. CDR3 amino acids: CASSTYRGDEKLFF. The CDR3 nucleotides read TGTGCCAGCAGTACGTACAGGGGGGATGAAAAACTGTTTTTT.

Here the CDR3 DNA reads TGTGCCAGCAGCTCCTACAGGGGGACGTACACTGAAGCTTTCTTT. Amino acids: CASSSYRGTYTEAFF. J is TRBJ1-1 and V is TRBV5-5, with 8 positions matching TRBD1. The germline V gene has CDR1 SGHKS and CDR2 YYEKEE (reference sequence). V shed 3 bases, J shed 3 bases, and the junction held 7 bases outside the gene matches. This CDR3 has 15 residues.

The chain recombines TRBV4-1 with TRBJ1-1, with D tentatively TRBD1 (5 bases). The CDR3 is made up of 14 amino acids. The V gene's germline CDR1 is MGHRA and CDR2 YSYEKL. V dropped 6 bases and J dropped 0 bases, with 11 bases sitting between them. The CDR3 DNA sequence: TGCGCCAGCAGACCAGACAGAATGAACACTGAAGCTTTCTTT. Its translation: CASRPDRMNTEAFF.

The chain carries TRBV5-5 and TRBJ1-1; weak D call: TRBD1 (5 bases). V was pared by 2 bases and J by 5 bases, with 16 bases between. The CDR3 runs to 15 residues. CDR1 is SGHKS and CDR2 is YYEKEE in the germline V gene (reference sequence). The CDR3 here is CASSFSGGRDTEAFF. DNA for the CDR3: TGTGCCAGCAGCTTTTCCGGGGGAAGGGATACTGAAGCTTTCTTT.

The J gene is TRBJ2-3, the V gene TRBV7-8; 9 nucleotides align to TRBD2. After removal of 4 bases from V and 1 base from J, the junction contained 0 bases not matched to a gene. The CDR3 has 14 residues. Germline V gene sequence: CDR1 SGHVS, CDR2 FQNEAQ. CDR3: CASSSSGGTDTQYF. As DNA, the CDR3 is TGTGCCAGCAGCTCTAGCGGGGGCACAGATACGCAGTATTTT.

This chain links TRBV5-6 with TRBJ1-4; tentative D call: TRBD1 (5 bases). Germline values: CDR1 SGHDT, CDR2 YYEEEE. The CDR3 covers 15 residues. With 5 bases removed from V and 4 bases from J, the gap between germline ends came to 15 bases. The CDR3 DNA sequence: TGTGCCAGCAGTTTCCGGGACGGCTTTAATGAAAAACTGTTTTTT. This encodes CASSFRDGFNEKLFF.

This chain joins TRBV5-1 and TRBJ2-7, with D uncertain. The length of the CDR3 is 14 residues. The V end was cut by 0 bases, the J end by 8 bases, with 15 bases between. CDR1 is SGHRS and CDR2 is YFSETQ in the germline V gene. Here the CDR3 reads CASSLAAGSQKQYF. The CDR3 nucleotides read TGCGCCAGCAGCTTGGCGGCAGGTAGCCAGAAGCAGTACTTC.

The chain links TRBV7-3 to TRBJ2-2, with D uncertain. CDR3 length: 14 amino acids. The germline V and J ends were trimmed by 5 bases and 1 base, with 8 bases remaining between them. In germline, CDR1 is SGHTA, CDR2 FQGTGA. The CDR3: CASSPTGNTGELFF. The CDR3 DNA follows: TGTGCCAGCAGCCCGACCGGGAACACCGGGGAGCTGTTTTTT. The variable domain in full, completed from reference TRBV7-3 and TRBJ2-2, reads GAGVSQTPSNKVTEKGKYVELRCDPISGHTALYWYRQSLGQGPEFLIYFQGTGAADDSGLPNDRFFAVRPEGSVSTLKIQRTERGDSAVYLCASSPTGNTGELFFGEGSRLTVL.

The chain couples TRBV5-6 to TRBJ2-1; D remains unclear. V was cut by 2 bases and J by 7 bases, with 4 bases left in between. Germline lookup yields CDR1 SGHDT and CDR2 YYEEEE. CDR3 length equals 11 residues. The CDR3 DNA sequence: TGTGCCAGCAGCTTCGGGAATGAGCAGTTCTTC. Translation: CASSFGNEQFF.

The chain links TRBV29-1 to TRBJ1-1; perhaps TRBD1 as D (5 bases). This CDR3 spans 13 amino acids. V lost 5 bases and J 4 bases, leaving 14 bases between the germline ends. Germline assignment: CDR1 SQVTM and CDR2 ANQGSEA. The CDR3 DNA sequence: TGCAGCGTTCGGGAGACAGCGGGCACTGAAGCTTTCTTT. Translated, it gives CSVRETAGTEAFF.

The V call is TRBV27, the J call TRBJ2-1; D could derive from TRBD1 or TRBD2 (6 bases each). Germline CDR1 MNHEY, CDR2 SMNVEV (reference sequence). The CDR3 runs to 12 residues. Trimming removed 6 bases from V and 10 bases from J, with 13 bases in between. CDR3 in amino acids: CASSTVGGEQFF. In nucleotides, the CDR3 is TGTGCCAGCAGCACGGTAGGGGGGGAGCAGTTCTTC.

The table lists this clone with a count of one. The J gene is TRBJ2-1, the V gene TRBV27; 8 bases align to TRBD2. The CDR3 runs 15 residues. The V gene end was trimmed by 5 bases and the J gene end by 2 bases; junction bases not matched to a gene: 5. CDR1 and CDR2 from the germline V gene are MNHEY and SMNVEV (reference sequence). As DNA, the CDR3 is TGTGCCAGCAGTCTAGCGGGTGAAACCTACAATGAGCAGTTCTTC. Translation gives CASSLAGETYNEQFF.